This T cell receptor beta chain is from a study of spatial heterogeneity in lung cancer. Turning to the study itself: The study observed each unique TCR and UMI combination more than ten times on average in raw reads. Findings of the study overall: Ubiquitous expanded tumor TCRs were observed in blood more at resection than follow-up.

A distinct unique molecular identifier was carried by each TCR cDNA molecule. TCRdb analysed the 5' RACE reads with MiXCR anew, one entry per CDR3 protein. Of about 78,000 distinct CDR3 sequences listed, approximately 8% are singletons. On this clonotype itself: Its antigen is currently unknown.

The CDR3 is made up of 14 amino acids. Trimming took off 6 bases at V and 1 base at J, with 12 bases between the two ends. Germline V gives CDR1 MNHEY, CDR2 SMNVEV (reference sequence). Time point specified: sample taken at primary tumor resection. The donors were 55 to 80 patients with non-small cell lung cancer that was early-stage and untreated. The specimen was PBMCs, collected at surgery. This TCR was recovered from a male donor with early-stage non-small cell lung cancer. The chain recombines TRBV27 with TRBJ2-5; no definite D call. The CDR3 region is CASSPRLSQETQYF. The CDR3 nucleotides are TGTGCCAGCAGCCCCCGGCTAAGCCAAGAGACCCAGTACTTC.